The 8 T cell receptor beta chains listed next were all sequenced from one sample in a study of blood T cell repertoires in COVID-19. Produced via immunoSEQ multiplex PCR; TCRdb's table is partial and in-frame only. The data hold approximately 450,000 clones, with about 89% observed a single time. Input material: peripheral blood. Every receptor here comes from a woman in her 30s with acute or convalescent COVID-19.

J is TRBJ2-2 and V is TRBV14; TRBD2 matches 8 bases. The junction had 9 bases not matched to a gene; V was cut back by 6 bases and J by 3 bases. CDR1 and CDR2 (germline): SGHDN, FVKESK. CDR3 length: 16 residues. CDR3 bases: TGTGCCAGCAGGGCCTCGGGACTAGGGGACACCGGGGAGCTGTTTTTT. This codes for CASRASGLGDTGELFF.

The chain uses TRBV30 and TRBJ1-2; D is perhaps TRBD1 (6 bases). Germline V lookup: CDR1 GTSNPN, CDR2 SVGIG (reference sequence). CDR3 length equals 14 residues. V lost 4 bases and J 4 bases, leaving 16 bases between the germline ends. For the CDR3, the DNA is TGTGCCTGGACAATGGACAGAGACTTCTATGGCTACACCTTC. Translation: CAWTMDRDFYGYTF. The whole variable domain, filled in from reference TRBV30 and TRBJ1-2, reads SQTIHQWPATLVQPVGSPLSLECTVEGTSNPNLYWYRQAAGRGLQLLFYSVGIGQISSEVPQNLSASRPQDRQFILSSKKLLLSDSGFYLCAWTMDRDFYGYTFGSGTRLTVV.

This clone came up once. This rearrangement joins TRBV7-9 to TRBJ2-1; 9 bases fit TRBD1. Germline trimming cut 5 bases from V and 7 bases from J; bases unmatched to any gene: 15. There are 17 residues in the CDR3. Germline-derived CDR1 and CDR2 are SEHNR and FQNEAQ (reference sequence). CDR3 in DNA: TGTGCCAGCAGCGCATCTCCCTTGGGACAGGGCCAAAATGAGCAGTTCTTC. It codes for CASSASPLGQGQNEQFF.

The chain links TRBV10-2 to TRBJ2-7; a possible D gene is TRBD2 (7 bases). Germline lookup yields CDR1 WSHSY and CDR2 SAAADI. The CDR3 sequence is 15 residues long. The V gene lost 0 bases and the J gene lost 7 bases, with 16 bases spanning the gap. CDR3 protein: CASSESRGGLWEQYF. DNA of the CDR3: TGCGCCAGCAGTGAGTCGAGGGGGGGCCTTTGGGAGCAGTACTTC.

The chain has TRBV21-1 and TRBJ2-1; the D call of TRBD1 is as the table states it, not checked on the DNA. TRBV21-1 is labeled a pseudogene. The CDR3 runs to 13 residues. The CDR3 bases are TGTGCCAGCAGCAAACGACAGGACAATGAGCAGTTCTTC. Translated: CASSKRQDNEQFF.

The chain is built from TRBV7-3 and TRBJ1-4; perhaps TRBD1 as D (5 bases). V gave up 2 bases and J gave up 8 bases, with 12 bases separating them. The CDR3 sequence is 14 residues long. The germline V gene has CDR1 SGHTA and CDR2 FQGTGA. In nucleotides, the CDR3 is TGTGCCAGCAGCTTATCCAGGGTGGAAGAAAAACTGTTTTTT. The encoded protein is CASSLSRVEEKLFF. The entire variable domain, with the rest obtained from reference TRBV7-3 and TRBJ1-4, is as follows: GAGVSQTPSNKVTEKGKYVELRCDPISGHTALYWYRQSLGQGPEFLIYFQGTGAADDSGLPNDRFFAVRPEGSVSTLKIQRTERGDSAVYLCASSLSRVEEKLFFGSGTQLSVL.

V and J are TRBV2 and TRBJ2-1; perhaps TRBD1 as D (6 bases). Trimming pared 5 bases from V and 0 bases from J, leaving 11 bases between. CDR3 length: 15 amino acids. Germline assignment: CDR1 SNHLY and CDR2 FYNNEI. CDR3: CASSRDRSSYNEQFF. CDR3 in DNA: TGTGCCAGCAGTAGAGACAGGTCCTCCTACAATGAGCAGTTCTTC.

The sample holds one count of this clone. This rearrangement joins TRBV5-6 to TRBJ1-2; 12 bases are a match to TRBD1. The CDR3 length is 16 residues. V was clipped by 3 bases and J by 4 bases; unmatched bases: 7. The germline V gene has CDR1 SGHDT and CDR2 YYEEEE. DNA of the CDR3: TGTGCCAGCAGCTGGGACAGGGGGCGAGCCGTCTATGGCTACACCTTC. Translated, it gives CASSWDRGRAVYGYTF.